These T cell receptor beta chains were read from a single sample in a study of blood T cells in healthy people across ages. TCRdb re-called the 5' RACE reads through MiXCR, storing one row per CDR3 protein. Altogether approximately 1.5 million distinct CDR3 sequences are present, approximately 42% being singletons, with the ten largest covering approximately 4%. The sample taken for sequencing was blood. These receptors were collected from a woman between 18 and 29 years old in good health. Both conserved end residues are part of each CDR3. The D gene is left open where the match is weak. Not every row has a clone size; where given, it reads once, few, many or a size class.

D gene	V gene	J gene	clone size	CDR3 protein	CDR3 DNA
TRBD2	TRBV5-1	TRBJ2-5	-	CASSFGLAGGNEQYF	TGCGCCAGCAGTTTCGGACTAGCGGGAGGGAATGAGCAGTACTTC
TRBD1	TRBV9	TRBJ1-4	-	CVSSIRDRPTNEKLFF	TGTGTCAGCAGTATCCGGGACAGACCAACTAATGAAAAACTGTTTTTT
TRBD1	TRBV6-5	TRBJ2-3	many	CASRDRGRTDTQYF	TGTGCCAGCAGGGACAGGGGAAGAACAGATACGCAGTATTTT
TRBD2	TRBV28	TRBJ2-7	-	CASQREDRYEQYF	TGCGCCAGCCAGCGGGAGGACCGCTACGAGCAGTACTTC
-	TRBV27	TRBJ1-2	-	CASSTSDNYGYTF	TGTGCCAGCAGTACGAGTGATAACTATGGCTACACCTTC
-	TRBV4-1	TRBJ2-7	few	CASSQTYVAYEQYF	TGCGCCAGCAGCCAGACCTACGTCGCCTACGAGCAGTACTTC
TRBD2	TRBV5-1	TRBJ2-3	-	CASSLKTTSGGAHSTDTQYF	TGCGCCAGCAGCCTGAAAACGACTAGCGGGGGGGCCCATAGCACAGATACGCAGTATTTT
TRBD1	TRBV20-1	TRBJ2-4	few	CSARSDRAQNIQYF	TGCAGTGCTCGCTCGGACAGGGCCCAAAACATTCAGTACTTC
-	TRBV15	TRBJ2-1	few	CATSKRSGTNREQFF	TGTGCCACCAGCAAGAGATCCGGGACCAACAGGGAGCAGTTCTTC
-	TRBV12-3/TRBV12-4	TRBJ2-5	few	CASSLAPGPETQYF	TGTGCCAGCAGTTTAGCACCGGGGCCAGAGACCCAGTACTTC
TRBD1	TRBV7-9	TRBJ2-2	-	CASSSTRTGSGELFF	TGTGCCAGCAGCTCGACCCGGACAGGGTCCGGGGAGCTGTTTTTT
TRBD1	TRBV7-9	TRBJ1-2	-	CASSSWDRENNYGYTF	TGTGCCAGCAGCTCCTGGGACAGGGAGAATAACTATGGCTACACCTTC
TRBD1	TRBV9	TRBJ1-2	few	CASSVGQGSYGYTF	TGTGCCAGCAGCGTAGGACAGGGATCCTATGGCTACACCTTC
-	TRBV6-2/TRBV6-3	TRBJ2-3	few	CASTPKPATTLTDTQYF	TGTGCCAGCACCCCCAAACCGGCGACAACGTTGACAGATACGCAGTATTTT
-	TRBV28	TRBJ1-5	-	CASSLWGTNIQPQHF	TGTGCCAGCAGTTTATGGGGCACGAATATACAGCCCCAGCATTTT
TRBD2	TRBV9	TRBJ2-1	few	CASSVGAGGPYEQFF	TGTGCCAGCAGCGTAGGCGCGGGGGGGCCGTATGAGCAGTTCTTC
TRBD1	TRBV28	TRBJ1-1	-	CASSLSGQGSTEAFF	TGTGCCAGCAGTTTATCGGGACAGGGATCCACTGAAGCTTTCTTT
-	TRBV5-8	TRBJ2-7	few	CASSLDAGEQYF	TGTGCCAGCAGCCTCGATGCCGGCGAGCAGTACTTC
-	TRBV3-1	TRBJ2-1	-	CASIQAWYEQFF	TGCGCCAGCATCCAAGCGTGGTATGAGCAGTTCTTC
TRBD1	TRBV27	TRBJ2-7	-	CASSLTGAGGPEQYF	TGCGCCAGCAGTTTAACCGGGGCAGGGGGTCCCGAGCAGTACTTC
-	TRBV4-1	TRBJ1-1	-	CASSQDPAVGRGEAFF	TGCGCCAGCAGCCAAGATCCCGCGGTGGGGAGAGGAGAAGCTTTCTTT
-	TRBV6-1	TRBJ2-1	-	CASSEQGLVYNEQFF	TGTGCCAGCAGTGAACAGGGGTTGGTATACAATGAGCAGTTCTTC
-	TRBV5-1	TRBJ1-2	-	CASSLAWDNGYTF	TGCGCCAGCAGCTTGGCATGGGACAATGGCTACACCTTC
-	TRBV13	TRBJ2-7	-	CASSKSWGYEQYF	TGTGCCAGCAGCAAGAGCTGGGGGTACGAGCAGTACTTC
-	TRBV15	TRBJ1-4	-	CATSKGLEKLFF	TGTGCCACCAGCAAGGGACTGGAAAAACTGTTTTTT
-	TRBV4-3	TRBJ2-1	-	CASSQGLAPNEQFF	TGCGCCAGCAGCCAAGGCCTAGCGCCAAATGAGCAGTTCTTC
-	TRBV7-6	TRBJ2-5	-	CASSVRVRETQYF	TGTGCCAGCAGCGTACGGGTTAGAGAGACCCAGTACTTC
-	TRBV12-3/TRBV12-4	TRBJ2-5	-	CASSTLDGAQETQYF	TGTGCCAGCAGTACGCTGGACGGAGCACAAGAGACCCAGTACTTC
TRBD2	TRBV6-1	TRBJ2-1	-	CASQWGLAYNEQFF	TGTGCCAGCCAGTGGGGACTAGCGTACAATGAGCAGTTCTTC
-	TRBV27	TRBJ1-2	-	CANSLSATGYGYTF	TGTGCCAACAGTTTATCCGCTACAGGCTATGGCTACACCTTC
TRBD2	TRBV3-1	TRBJ2-7	few	CASSQESGSYPYEQYF	TGTGCCAGCAGCCAAGAAAGCGGGAGCTACCCCTACGAGCAGTACTTC
-	TRBV7-9	TRBJ2-1	-	CASSLVGGGGDEQFF	TGTGCCAGCAGCTTAGTAGGAGGGGGTGGCGATGAGCAGTTCTTC
TRBD2	TRBV19	TRBJ2-6	-	CASSSLVGTTGANVLTF	TGTGCCAGTAGTTCCCTTGTTGGGACTACTGGGGCCAACGTCCTGACTTTC
-	TRBV2	TRBJ2-3	-	CASSVLALGTSTDTQYF	TGTGCCAGCAGTGTACTAGCGTTGGGGACAAGCACAGATACGCAGTATTTT
-	TRBV4-1	TRBJ1-2	-	CASSPGPKVDGYTF	TGCGCCAGCAGCCCAGGGCCCAAGGTTGATGGCTACACCTTC
-	TRBV6-5	TRBJ2-3	few	CATRLSGDYTDTQYF	TGTGCCACTAGGCTCAGCGGTGATTACACAGATACGCAGTATTTT
-	TRBV7-2	TRBJ1-5	few	CASSDPGNQPQHF	TGTGCCAGCAGCGATCCGGGCAATCAGCCCCAGCATTTT
TRBD1	TRBV29-1	TRBJ2-1	-	CSVLTGGDEQFF	TGCAGCGTTCTGACAGGGGGCGATGAGCAGTTCTTC
-	TRBV6-1	TRBJ1-2	-	CASSKKGYGYTF	TGTGCCAGCAGTAAGAAGGGTTATGGCTACACCTTC
-	TRBV4-3	TRBJ1-6	few	CASSQTGFSPLHF	TGCGCCAGCAGCCAAACCGGCTTTTCACCCCTCCACTTT
TRBD1	TRBV7-2	TRBJ1-5	few	CASSLVGTEVNQPQHF	TGTGCCAGCAGCTTAGTTGGGACAGAGGTCAATCAGCCCCAGCATTTT
-	TRBV28	TRBJ2-1	few	CASSLYSSSYNEQFF	TGTGCCAGCAGTTTATACAGTAGCTCCTACAATGAGCAGTTCTTC
TRBD2	TRBV7-2	TRBJ2-7	-	CASSYRTSGSSYEQYF	TGTGCCAGCAGCTACCGGACTAGCGGGAGCTCCTACGAGCAGTACTTC
-	TRBV14	TRBJ2-5	-	CASSQDHRGETQYF	TGTGCCAGCAGCCAAGATCACAGAGGAGAGACCCAGTACTTC
-	TRBV20-1	TRBJ1-1	-	CSARGIAGFVEGTEAFF	TGCAGTGCTAGAGGCATCGCAGGGTTCGTTGAGGGCACTGAAGCTTTCTTT
TRBD2	TRBV5-1	TRBJ2-1	few	CASSDPGTSVYEQFF	TGCGCCAGCAGCGACCCCGGGACTAGTGTTTATGAGCAGTTCTTC
TRBD1	TRBV6-5	TRBJ1-2	-	CASSYSTRGKTSGYTF	TGTGCCAGCAGTTACTCCACCAGGGGGAAAACTAGTGGCTACACCTTC
TRBD1	TRBV27	TRBJ1-2	many	CASSLSPGQGYGYTF	TGTGCCAGCAGTTTATCCCCGGGACAGGGGTATGGCTACACCTTC
-	TRBV12-5	TRBJ1-2	many	CASGGSYGYTF	TGTGCTAGTGGTGGGAGCTATGGCTACACCTTC
-	TRBV27	TRBJ2-7	-	CASSLVPVYEQYF	TGTGCCAGCAGTTTAGTTCCCGTATACGAGCAGTACTTC
-	TRBV6-2/TRBV6-3	TRBJ1-5	-	CASSVRGGLQPQHF	TGTGCCAGCTCTGTGCGGGGGGGGCTTCAGCCCCAGCATTTT
-	TRBV12-3/TRBV12-4	TRBJ2-7	-	CASSLSRGDPTYEQYF	TGTGCCAGCAGTTTAAGCCGCGGGGACCCTACCTACGAGCAGTACTTC
-	TRBV28	TRBJ2-5	-	CASSEGFRMSQYF	TGTGCCAGCTCCGAGGGGTTTCGGATGTCCCAGTACTTC
-	TRBV6-2/TRBV6-3	TRBJ1-2	few	CASINDGGGYGYTF	TGTGCCAGCATCAACGACGGGGGCGGCTATGGCTACACCTTC
-	TRBV25-1	TRBJ2-1	-	CASSEYIEQFF	TGTGCCAGCAGTGAATATATTGAGCAGTTCTTC
-	TRBV7-9	TRBJ1-2	-	CASSPRTDRLYGYTF	TGTGCCAGCAGCCCACGTACGGACCGACTTTATGGCTACACCTTC
-	TRBV6-5	TRBJ2-3	-	CASSHRDGRTDTQYF	TGTGCCAGCAGCCATCGGGACGGACGCACAGATACGCAGTATTTT
TRBD2	TRBV9	TRBJ2-1	-	CVSTSGGLYNGQFF	TGTGTCAGCACCTCGGGGGGACTTTACAATGGGCAGTTCTTC
-	TRBV6-1	TRBJ1-2	-	CASSERRERPYGYTF	TGTGCCAGCAGTGAACGACGGGAACGGCCCTATGGCTACACCTTC